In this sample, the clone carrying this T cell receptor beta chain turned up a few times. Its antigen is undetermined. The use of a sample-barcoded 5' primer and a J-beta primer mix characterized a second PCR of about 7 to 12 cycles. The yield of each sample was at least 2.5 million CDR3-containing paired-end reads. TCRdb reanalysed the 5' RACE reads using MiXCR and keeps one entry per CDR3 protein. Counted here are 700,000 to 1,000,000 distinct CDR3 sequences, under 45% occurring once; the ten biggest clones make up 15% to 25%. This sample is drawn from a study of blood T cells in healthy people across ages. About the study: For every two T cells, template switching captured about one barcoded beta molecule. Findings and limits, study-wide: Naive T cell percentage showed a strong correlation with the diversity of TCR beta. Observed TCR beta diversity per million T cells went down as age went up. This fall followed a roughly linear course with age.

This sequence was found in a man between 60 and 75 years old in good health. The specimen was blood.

CDR3 in DNA: TGTGCCTGGAGTGTGGGGACGGCGGCCAAAAACATTCAGTACTTC. Translation: CAWSVGTAAKNIQYF. The chain is built from TRBV30 and TRBJ2-4; the D gene could be TRBD1 or TRBD2 (5 bases each). The germline V and J ends were trimmed by 0 bases and 1 base, with 10 bases remaining between them. In germline, CDR1 is GTSNPN, CDR2 SVGIG (reference sequence). This CDR3 comprises 15 residues.